This T cell receptor (beta chain) stems from a study of cytomegalovirus exposure and HLA in healthy donors. CDR1 is SEHNR, CDR2 FQNEAQ, per germline (reference sequence). The CDR3 runs 16 residues. Deletions cut 5 bases from V and 5 bases from J, with 19 bases between. Study-wide results and limits: Whilst most TCR sequences proved rare, a subset of public TCRs occurred across many donors.

Note on this clone: Its target is unknown.

Method: immunoSEQ multiplex PCR; TCRdb's copy keeps in-frame clones and lacks some. The repertoire consists of approximately 220,000 clones, with 90% to 95% occurring once and the leading ten covering roughly 1%. The genes are TRBV7-9 and TRBJ2-1, with TRBD2 as a possible D gene (6 bases). Sequencing was done on a sample of PBMCs. The clonotype originates from a young woman in good health and CMV-seronegative. The CDR3 protein is CASSRLWGLPNNEQFF. CDR3 sequence (DNA): TGTGCCAGCAGCCGCCTTTGGGGACTGCCGAACAATGAGCAGTTCTTC.